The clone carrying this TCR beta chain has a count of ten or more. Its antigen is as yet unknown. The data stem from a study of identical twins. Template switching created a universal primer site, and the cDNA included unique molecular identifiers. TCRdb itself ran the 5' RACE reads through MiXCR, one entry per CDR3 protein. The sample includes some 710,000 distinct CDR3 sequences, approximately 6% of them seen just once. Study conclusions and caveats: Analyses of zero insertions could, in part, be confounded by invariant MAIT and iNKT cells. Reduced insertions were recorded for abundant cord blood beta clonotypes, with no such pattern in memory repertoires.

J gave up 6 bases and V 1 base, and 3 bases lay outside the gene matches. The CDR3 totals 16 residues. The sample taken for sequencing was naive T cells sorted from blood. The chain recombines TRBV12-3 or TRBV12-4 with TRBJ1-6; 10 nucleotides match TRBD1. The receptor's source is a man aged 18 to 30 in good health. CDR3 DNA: TGTGCCAGCAGTTTAGGCGGGACAGGGGTTAATTCACCCCTCCACTTT. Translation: CASSLGGTGVNSPLHF.